This T cell receptor beta chain was captured in a study of T cells in Graves' hyperthyroidism and ophthalmopathy. Study-level findings and limits: From stable hyperthyroidism, ophthalmopathy was set apart by a 13 V-J model. Blood also carried most thyroid clonotypes expanded above 0.001.

The CDR3 sequence is 15 residues long. CDR1 and CDR2 from the germline V gene are SGHRS and YFSETQ. Concerning this clonotype itself: What it binds is unknown. Relative to the germline gene, one junction end is altered; a read error may explain this.

Patients between 18 and 65 years old had hyperthyroidism, newly diagnosed and lasting under 2 months. Diagnosis relied on clinical symptoms, serum thyroxine and TRAb, thyroid ultrasound and orbital computed tomography. RNA transcripts provided the source from which TCR beta CDR3 regions were amplified. HTBI primers were used for first-round RT-PCR of the TCR CDR3. One entry per CDR3 protein results from TCRdb running MiXCR on the multiplex PCR reads. This sample has hundreds of thousands of distinct CDR3 sequences; 12% to 15% occur once, and the top ten carry roughly 10%. Sequencing was carried out using blood. This rearrangement joins TRBV5-1 to TRBJ1-5; D perhaps matches TRBD1 (6 bases). This receptor was obtained from a woman aged 18-30 years with Graves' hyperthyroidism. The CDR3 DNA reads as TGTGCCAGCAGCTTGGGGGGCTCGGGTTATCAGCCCCAGCATTTT. Amino acid sequence: CASSLGGSGYQPQHF. The entire variable domain, with the rest obtained from reference TRBV5-1 and TRBJ1-5, is as follows: KAGVTQTPRYLIKTRGQQVTLSCSPISGHRSVSWYQQTPGQGLQFLFEYFSETQRNKGNFPGRFSGRQFSNSRSEMNVSTLELGDSALYLCASSLGGSGYQPQHFGDGTRLSIL.